This T cell receptor beta chain stems from a study of shared clonotypes between healthy human individuals (dated by TCRdb to 2018 to 2021). Looking at the study overall: The cohort comprised two women and a few men aged 18 to 49 years. For each donor, three plates each were used for CD4 naive and CD4 memory, two plates were used for CD8 naive, and one plate was used for CD8 memory. Blood TCR repertoires of about five healthy adults were deeply sequenced to estimate repertoire size and the extent of clonotype sharing between individuals. To increase sequencing depth and limit assay-specific biases, TCR repertoire library preparation and sequencing were carried out by different laboratories using diverse techniques. Leukapheresis yielded between about 0.85 and 9 billion PBMCs per donor.

Study-wide findings and limitations: Compared with non-shared clonotypes, clonotypes shared by all four sorted-subset donors had higher generation probabilities. Incomplete sequencing was indicated by rarefaction of sorted-subset datasets, despite the large sequencing depth. Sampling was limited to blood, and TCR repertoires in tissue likely differ from TCR repertoires in blood. Naive subsets generally had larger estimated clonotype richness than memory subsets did. Sharing across a handful of donors was observed for around 5% of naive CD4, around 3.5% of naive CD8, 2% to 2.5% of memory CD4, and about 0.4% of memory CD8 clonotypes. The small number of donors limited the genetic and exposure-history diversity represented. Pairwise subsampling indicated that sequencing depth was expected to affect the degree of clonotype sharing among donors.

This clone was seen more than once but under ten times. There is no known antigen for this receptor. The sample holds no much larger clone one base away, and base qualities are not on file. The germline V gene encodes CDR1 LNHDA and CDR2 SQIVND (reference sequence). The V end loses 3 bases and the J end loses 5 bases, and a stretch of 22 bases separates them. The CDR3 contains 17 residues, cysteine and phenylalanine counted. Just the 51-base CDR3 DNA is kept, in frame starting at base 1. Using the deep immunoSEQ assay, TCR CDR3 regions were amplified from genomic DNA by multiplex PCR. For each cell subset, the extracted genomic DNA was distributed evenly across all wells of several immunoSEQ 96-well plates, and each plate served as one replicate. For sorted subsets, each replicate PCR was loaded with roughly 200 ng genomic DNA, equivalent to 25,000 to 35,000 T cell genomes. Purified libraries were quantified with a Qubit 3.0 fluorometer, sized on a Bioanalyzer 2100, and re-quantified with the KAPA Library Quantification kit. A separate single-read 150-cycle Illumina NextSeq 550 flow cell was used to sequence each immunoSEQ 96-well plate. On the authors' methods: Because the immunoSEQ output included only junctional sequences and no quality scores, the filtering could not be the same as the filtering used for full-length reads. Sequences were annotated with PyIR, a Python wrapper for IgBLAST v1.9, and V/J genes and CDR3 were assigned using IMGT germline references. Reads with weak V/J assignments (E-value above 1e-6), missing CDR3, stop codons, out-of-frame junctions, or ambiguous translated residues were removed. V3J clonotypes were defined by identical inferred V gene, J gene, and CDR3 amino acid sequence. Percentage overlap between repertoires was calculated by dividing the number of shared unique clonotypes by the size of the smaller repertoire. Three approaches were used to assess repertoire richness: RTK rarefaction, the Chao1 estimator, and Recon v2.1 estimates of unobserved clonotypes. Generation probabilities for all TCRbeta clonotypes obtained by the gDNA method from a few donors were computed using OLGA. What TCRdb holds here is the immuneACCESS table cut down to in-frame rearrangements. Part of the clones is not present; checked against another copy, under half of the missing clones reflect an unresolved V gene, and the others are unexplained. V and J calls and clone size are those listed in that table; D and trimming were worked out from the DNA. This sample holds about 2.1 million clones; about 93% were observed only once. The ten most abundant clones make up approximately 1.7% of the sample.

CD8 naive samples consisted of CD45RO-negative cells that were positively selected for CCR7, yielding a CD45RA+CCR7+ population without TemRA cells. The donors were healthy, HIV-negative adults with no recently reported acute infections or vaccinations. Every donor was a Caucasian adult residing in Nashville, Tennessee, USA. Blood was collected by leukapheresis, and PBMCs were isolated by Ficoll-Histopaque density gradient centrifugation and then cryopreserved in liquid nitrogen vapor phase. Purity and quantity of every magnetically sorted T cell population were checked by analytical flow cytometry. Each sorted fraction had its genomic DNA isolated and then quantified by UV absorbance on a Nanodrop 2000c.

This chain is built from TRBV19 and TRBJ1-1; TRBD1 might be the D gene, on 5 matching bases. Sequences were obtained from naive CD8+ T cells from PBMCs. Taken with the paper, the label for cell subset or site translates to: CD45RA+CCR7+. The TCR was taken from a man in his late teens or twenties in good health. Some clones in this sample may be carry-over from other donors' samples. The CDR3 amino acid sequence is: CASSIRDLLPVGTEAFF. The DNA sequence is as follows: TGTGCCAGTAGTATTCGGGACCTTCTACCGGTTGGAACTGAAGCTTTCTTT.